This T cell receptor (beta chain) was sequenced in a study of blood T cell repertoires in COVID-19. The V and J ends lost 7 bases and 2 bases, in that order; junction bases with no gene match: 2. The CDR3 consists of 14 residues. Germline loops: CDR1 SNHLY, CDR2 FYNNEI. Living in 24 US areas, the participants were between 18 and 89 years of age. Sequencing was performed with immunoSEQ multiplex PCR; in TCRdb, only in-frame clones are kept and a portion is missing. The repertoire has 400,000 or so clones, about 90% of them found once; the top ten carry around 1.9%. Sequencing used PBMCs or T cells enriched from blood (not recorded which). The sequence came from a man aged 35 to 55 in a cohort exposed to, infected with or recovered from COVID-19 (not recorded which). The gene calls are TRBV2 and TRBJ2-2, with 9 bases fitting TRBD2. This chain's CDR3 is CASTLAGNTGELFF. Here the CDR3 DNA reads TGTGCCAGCACACTAGCGGGTAACACCGGGGAGCTGTTTTTT.